This TCR beta chain was obtained from a study of blood T cells in healthy people across ages. Study summary: Roughly one uniquely barcoded beta molecule per two T cells was captured.

Points from the study as a whole: Researchers said unsorted PBMCs prevented a conclusive naive versus antigen-experienced comparison.

Each donor's blood draw was 8.5 to 10 milliliters of peripheral blood. There are many counts of this clonotype. Its antigen remains unknown. CDR1 and CDR2 (germline): LGHDT, YNNKEL (reference sequence). V lost 4 bases and J lost 5; bases outside the gene matches: 11. CDR3 size: 16 residues. For the second PCR, which ran for about 7 to 12 cycles, a sample-barcoded 5' primer and a J-beta primer mix were used. Via MiXCR, TCRdb re-called the 5' RACE reads, giving one row per CDR3 protein. The repertoire consists of hundreds of thousands of distinct CDR3 sequences, with 25% to 35% occurring once and the leading ten covering around 14%.

Sequencing used blood. This sequence was found in a woman older than 75 in good health. The genes are TRBV3-1 and TRBJ2-1; 7 bases agree with TRBD2. The CDR3 DNA reads TGTGCCAGCAGCCCTAGCGGTCGGGATCGGCACAATGAGCAGTTCTTC. It yields the protein CASSPSGRDRHNEQFF.